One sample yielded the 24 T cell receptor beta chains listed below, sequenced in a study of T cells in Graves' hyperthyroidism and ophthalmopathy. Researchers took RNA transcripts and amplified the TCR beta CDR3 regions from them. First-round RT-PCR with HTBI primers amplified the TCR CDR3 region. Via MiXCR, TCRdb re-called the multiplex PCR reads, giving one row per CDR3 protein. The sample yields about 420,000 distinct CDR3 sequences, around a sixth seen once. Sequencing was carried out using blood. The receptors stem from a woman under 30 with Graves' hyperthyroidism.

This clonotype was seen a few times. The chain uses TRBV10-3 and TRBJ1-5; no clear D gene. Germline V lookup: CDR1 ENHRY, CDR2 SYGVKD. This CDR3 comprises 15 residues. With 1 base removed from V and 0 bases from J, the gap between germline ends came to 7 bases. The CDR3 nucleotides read TGTGCCATCAGTGAGTACAACAGTAGCAATCAGCCCCAGCATTTT. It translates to CAISEYNSSNQPQHF.

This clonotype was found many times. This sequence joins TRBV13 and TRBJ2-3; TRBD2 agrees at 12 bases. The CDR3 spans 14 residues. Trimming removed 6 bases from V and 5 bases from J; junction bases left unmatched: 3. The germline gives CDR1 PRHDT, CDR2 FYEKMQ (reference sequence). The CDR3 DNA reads TGTGCCAGCAGTTCTAGCGGGAGGGGAGATACGCAGTATTTT. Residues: CASSSSGRGDTQYF.

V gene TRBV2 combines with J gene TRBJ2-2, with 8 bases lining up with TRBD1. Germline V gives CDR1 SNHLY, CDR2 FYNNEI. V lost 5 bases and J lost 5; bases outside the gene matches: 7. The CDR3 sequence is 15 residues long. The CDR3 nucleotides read TGTGCCAGCAGTACCCCGGACAGGGCGACCGGGGAGCTGTTTTTT. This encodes CASSTPDRATGELFF.

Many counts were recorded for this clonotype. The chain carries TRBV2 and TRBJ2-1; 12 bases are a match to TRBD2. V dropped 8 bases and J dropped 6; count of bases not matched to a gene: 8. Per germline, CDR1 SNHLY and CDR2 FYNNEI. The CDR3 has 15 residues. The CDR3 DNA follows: TGTGCCAGCGCCCTGGGACTAGCGGGTGGCAATGAGCAGTTCTTC. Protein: CASALGLAGGNEQFF.

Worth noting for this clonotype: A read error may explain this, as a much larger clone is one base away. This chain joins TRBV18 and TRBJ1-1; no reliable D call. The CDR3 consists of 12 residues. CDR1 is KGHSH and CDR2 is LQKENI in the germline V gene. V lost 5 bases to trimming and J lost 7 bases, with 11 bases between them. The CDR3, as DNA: TGTGCCAGCTCATCAAATGGGGATGAAGCTTTCTTT. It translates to CASSSNGDEAFF.

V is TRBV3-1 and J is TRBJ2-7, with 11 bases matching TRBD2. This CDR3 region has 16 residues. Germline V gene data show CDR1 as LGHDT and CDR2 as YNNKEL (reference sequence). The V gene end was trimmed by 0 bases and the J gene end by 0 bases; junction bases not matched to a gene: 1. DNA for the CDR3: TGTGCCAGCAGCCAAGATAGCGGGAGGGCCTCCTACGAGCAGTACTTC. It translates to CASSQDSGRASYEQYF.

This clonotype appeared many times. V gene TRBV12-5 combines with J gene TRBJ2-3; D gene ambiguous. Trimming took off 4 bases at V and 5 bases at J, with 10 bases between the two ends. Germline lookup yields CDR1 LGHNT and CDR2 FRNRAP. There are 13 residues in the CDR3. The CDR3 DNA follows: TGTGCTAGTGGTTCCCATTCGGGAGATACGCAGTATTTT. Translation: CASGSHSGDTQYF.

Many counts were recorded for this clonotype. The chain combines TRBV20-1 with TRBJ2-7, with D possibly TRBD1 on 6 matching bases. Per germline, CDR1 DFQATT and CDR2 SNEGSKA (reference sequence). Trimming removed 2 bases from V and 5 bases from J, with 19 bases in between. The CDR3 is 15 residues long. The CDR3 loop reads CSARSRQGPQDEQYF. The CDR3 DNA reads TGCAGTGCTAGATCAAGGCAGGGGCCCCAAGACGAGCAGTACTTC.

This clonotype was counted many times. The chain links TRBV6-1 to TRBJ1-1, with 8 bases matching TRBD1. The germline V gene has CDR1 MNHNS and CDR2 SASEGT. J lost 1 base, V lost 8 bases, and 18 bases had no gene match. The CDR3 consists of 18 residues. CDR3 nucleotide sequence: TGTGCCAGCCATTTAACGCTCGCCTTCGACAGGGGGAACACTGAAGCTTTCTTT. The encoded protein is CASHLTLAFDRGNTEAFF.

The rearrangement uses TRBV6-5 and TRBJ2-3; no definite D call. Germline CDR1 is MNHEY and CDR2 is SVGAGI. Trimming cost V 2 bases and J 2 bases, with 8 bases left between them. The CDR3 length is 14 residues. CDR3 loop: CASSYDAITDTQYF. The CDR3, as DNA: TGTGCCAGCAGTTACGACGCTATCACAGATACGCAGTATTTT.

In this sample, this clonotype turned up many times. The CDR3 coding sequence is TGTGCCAGCAGTTACACCGGACAGGGGAGGGACTATGGCTACACCTTC. This translates into CASSYTGQGRDYGYTF. The chain employs TRBV6-5 and TRBJ1-2, with 9 bases identical to TRBD1. With V trimmed by 2 bases and J by 3 bases, 7 bases remained unmatched. The germline V gene has CDR1 MNHEY and CDR2 SVGAGI. The CDR3 has 16 residues.

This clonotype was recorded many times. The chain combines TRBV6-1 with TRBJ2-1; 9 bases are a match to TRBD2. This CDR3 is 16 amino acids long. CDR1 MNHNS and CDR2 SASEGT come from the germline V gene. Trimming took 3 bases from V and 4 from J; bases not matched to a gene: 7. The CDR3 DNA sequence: TGTGCCAGCAGTGATCTGGGAACTAGCGGGTACAATGAGCAGTTCTTC. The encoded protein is CASSDLGTSGYNEQFF.

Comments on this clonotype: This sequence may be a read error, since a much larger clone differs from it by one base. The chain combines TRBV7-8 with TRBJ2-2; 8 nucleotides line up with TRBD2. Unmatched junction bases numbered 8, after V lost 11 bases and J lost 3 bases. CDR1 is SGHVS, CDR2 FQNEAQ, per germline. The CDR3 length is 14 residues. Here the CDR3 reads CAAGIGGDTGELFF. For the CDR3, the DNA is TGTGCCGCCGGAATCGGGGGGGACACCGGGGAGCTGTTTTTT.

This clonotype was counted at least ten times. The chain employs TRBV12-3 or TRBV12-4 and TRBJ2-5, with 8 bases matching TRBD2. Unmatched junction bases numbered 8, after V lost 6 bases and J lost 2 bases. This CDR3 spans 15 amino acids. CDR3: CASSIPGTRQETQYF. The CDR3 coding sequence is TGTGCCAGCAGCATCCCCGGGACTAGGCAAGAGACCCAGTACTTC.

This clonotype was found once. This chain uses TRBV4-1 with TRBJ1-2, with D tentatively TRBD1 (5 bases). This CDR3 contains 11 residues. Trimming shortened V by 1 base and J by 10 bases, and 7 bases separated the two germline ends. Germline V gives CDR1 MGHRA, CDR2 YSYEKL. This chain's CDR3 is CASSQAGDYTF. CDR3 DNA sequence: TGCGCCAGCAGCCAAGCGGGGGACTACACCTTC.

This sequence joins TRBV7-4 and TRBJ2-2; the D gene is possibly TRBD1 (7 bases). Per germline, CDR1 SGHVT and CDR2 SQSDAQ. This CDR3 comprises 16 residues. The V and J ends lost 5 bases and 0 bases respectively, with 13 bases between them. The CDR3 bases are TGTGCCAGCAGCGAACGCGGGACAGCGAACACCGGGGAGCTGTTTTTT. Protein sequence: CASSERGTANTGELFF. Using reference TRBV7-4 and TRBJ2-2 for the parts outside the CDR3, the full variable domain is GAGVSQSPRYKVAKRGRDVALRCDSISGHVTLYWYRQTLGQGSEVLTYSQSDAQRDKSGRPSGRFSAERPERSVSTLKIQRTEQGDSAVYLCASSERGTANTGELFFGEGSRLTVL.

The CDR3 spells CASHTGTFYEQYF. The CDR3, as DNA: TGTGCCAGCCATACCGGGACTTTCTACGAGCAGTACTTC. The chain has TRBV28 and TRBJ2-7; a possible D gene is TRBD2 (6 bases). Trimming took 8 bases from V and 3 from J, leaving 14 bases between them. Germline V CDR1 and CDR2: MDHEN, SYDVKM. The length of the CDR3 is 13 residues. Full variable domain (rest looked up from reference TRBV28 and TRBJ2-7): DVKVTQSSRYLVKRTGEKVFLECVQDMDHENMFWYRQDPGLGLRLIYFSYDVKMKEKGDIPEGYSVSREKKERFSLILESASTNQTSMYLCASHTGTFYEQYFGPGTRLTVT.

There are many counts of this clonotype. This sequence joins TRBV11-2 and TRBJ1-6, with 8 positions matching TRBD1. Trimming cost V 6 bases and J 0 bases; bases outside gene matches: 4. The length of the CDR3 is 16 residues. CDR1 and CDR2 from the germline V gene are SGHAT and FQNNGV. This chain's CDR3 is CASRGDRSSYNSPLHF. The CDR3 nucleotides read TGTGCCAGCAGAGGGGACAGGAGCTCCTATAATTCACCCCTCCACTTT.

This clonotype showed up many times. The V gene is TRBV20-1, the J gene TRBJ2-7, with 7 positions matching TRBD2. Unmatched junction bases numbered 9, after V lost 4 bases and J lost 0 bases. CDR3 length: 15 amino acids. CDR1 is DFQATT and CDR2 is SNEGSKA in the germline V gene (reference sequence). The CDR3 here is CSATTSDSGSYEQYF. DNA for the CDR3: TGCAGTGCTACCACTAGCGATTCGGGCTCCTACGAGCAGTACTTC.

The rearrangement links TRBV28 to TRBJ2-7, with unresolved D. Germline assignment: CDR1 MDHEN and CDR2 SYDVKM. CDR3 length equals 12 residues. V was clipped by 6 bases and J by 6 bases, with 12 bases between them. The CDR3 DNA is TGTGCCAGCAGCCTAGAGGAGTCCGAGCAGTACTTC. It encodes CASSLEESEQYF.

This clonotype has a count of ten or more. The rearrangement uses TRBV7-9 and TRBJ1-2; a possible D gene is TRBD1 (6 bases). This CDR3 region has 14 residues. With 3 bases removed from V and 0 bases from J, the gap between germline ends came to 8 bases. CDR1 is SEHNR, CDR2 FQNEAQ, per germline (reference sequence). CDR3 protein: CASSFGTTNYGYTF. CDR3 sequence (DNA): TGTGCCAGCAGCTTCGGGACAACTAACTATGGCTACACCTTC. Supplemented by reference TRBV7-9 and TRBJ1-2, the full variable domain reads DTGVSQNPRHKITKRGQNVTFRCDPISEHNRLYWYRQTLGQGPEFLTYFQNEAQLEKSRLLSDRFSAERPKGSFSTLEIQRTEQGDSAMYLCASSFGTTNYGYTFGSGTRLTVV.

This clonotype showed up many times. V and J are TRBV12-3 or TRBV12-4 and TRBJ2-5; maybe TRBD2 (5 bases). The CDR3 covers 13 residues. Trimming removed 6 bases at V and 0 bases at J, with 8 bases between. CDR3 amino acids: CASSTGNQETQYF. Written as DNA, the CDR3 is TGTGCCAGCAGCACCGGGAACCAAGAGACCCAGTACTTC.

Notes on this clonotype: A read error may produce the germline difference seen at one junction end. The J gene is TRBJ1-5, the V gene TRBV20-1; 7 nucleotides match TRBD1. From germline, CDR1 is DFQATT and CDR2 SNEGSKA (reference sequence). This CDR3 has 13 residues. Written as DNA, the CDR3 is TGCAGTGCTAGCGAGGGGGCTAGTCAGCCCCGGCATTTT. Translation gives CSASEGASQPRHF.

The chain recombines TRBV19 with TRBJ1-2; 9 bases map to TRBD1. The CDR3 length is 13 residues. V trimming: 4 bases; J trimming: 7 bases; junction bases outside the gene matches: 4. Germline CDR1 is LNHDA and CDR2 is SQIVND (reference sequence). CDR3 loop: CASSTPTGGGYTF. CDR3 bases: TGTGCCAGTAGTACCCCGACAGGGGGTGGCTACACCTTC.